This T cell receptor beta chain came from a study of CD4 T cell repertoires in COVID-19 (dated by TCRdb to 2020 to 2023). Looking at the study overall: To analyze cross-reactivity, the CFSE-low cells were expanded with IL-2 for under eleven days and then labeled again and restimulated with spike proteins from other coronaviruses. The study characterized naturally processed CD4+ T cell responses to SARS-CoV-2 spike and nucleoprotein in COVID-19-recovered individuals, using TCR Vbeta sequencing to assess clonal composition. In a few recovered individuals, the TCR Vbeta repertoire of SARS-CoV-2-reactive T cells was analyzed at the subset level.

As for this clone: Its cognate antigen has yet to be identified. No base quality values were provided; no much bigger clone lies one nucleotide off.

In light of the paper, this sample's time point label describes: sample from a COVID-19-recovered individual after infection. Donors were patients who had recovered from mild-to-severe COVID-19. Uncultured memory T cell samples were subjected to sequencing directly after ex vivo isolation. From peripheral blood mononuclear cells, the researchers isolated CD4+ total memory, central memory, effector memory and circulating T follicular helper cells. On the study overall, not on this receptor specifically: Between roughly 7 and 25% of SARS-CoV-2 clonotypes were also detected in SARS-CoV and/or HKU1 spike-stimulated secondary cultures, consistent with cross-reactivity. Several of the most expanded SARS-CoV-2-reactive clonotypes were present in two or all three memory subsets, which suggests intraclonal diversification.

Inclusive of the bounding cysteine and phenylalanine, the CDR3 is 18 residues long. Only the CDR3 part of the read is kept: 54 bases, read in frame from the first base. Trimming takes 2 bases off V and 1 base off J; junction bases not matched to a gene: 9. Reading the germline V gene (reference sequence) gives CDR1 GTSNPN and CDR2 SVGIG. Receptor libraries were prepared by the immunoSEQ multiplex PCR assay. In the authors' own workflow: The Chao-Jaccard similarity index and counts of shared clonotypes were used to quantify repertoire overlap between subsets. Held by TCRdb, this immuneACCESS table contains in-frame sequences only and omits some clones. Under half of the omission traces to an unresolved V gene where checked; the cause of the rest is unknown. V and J calls and clone size follow that table, whereas D and trimming were derived from the DNA. This sample holds 65,000 to 95,000 clones; roughly four fifths were observed only once. The top ten constitute 0.45% to 0.6% of the sample.

Recombination connected TRBV30 to TRBJ2-3, and TRBD2 matches 13 of the central bases. The source was CD4+ T cells from peripheral blood, collected after recovery from COVID-19. This sequence originates from a human donor who had COVID-19. DNA sequence: TGTGCCTGGAGTCCTCCTACTAGCGGGAGGGAACGCACAGATACGCAGTATTTT. It codes for CAWSPPTSGRERTDTQYF.